This paragraph covers one T cell receptor (beta chain) sequence. The data belong to a study of blood T cell repertoires in COVID-19. Study context: T cells, B-cell-depleted T cells, or PBMCs supplied cDNA or gDNA.

Authors' analysis steps: The authors estimated nucleated cell counts from reference gene primer amplification. The repertoire was sequenced with immunoSEQ multiplex PCR; TCRdb's copy has only in-frame clones and lacks some. That table gives V, J and clone size, and the DNA gave D and trimming. The table lists roughly 250,000 clones, roughly 88% of them singletons. The CDR3 is made up of 20 amino acids. Germline V gene data show CDR1 as LNHDA and CDR2 as SQIVND (reference sequence). V gave up 0 bases and J gave up 0 bases, with 24 bases separating them. The sequence was obtained from a woman aged 40 to 49 who had recovered from COVID-19. The sample was peripheral blood. The chain couples TRBV19 to TRBJ2-7; TRBD1 might be the D (7 bases). The CDR3 coding sequence is TGTGCCAGTAGTATAGAGGGAGTAGGGGGGACAGCGACTAGCTCCTACGAGCAGTACTTC. Its protein product is CASSIEGVGGTATSSYEQYF.